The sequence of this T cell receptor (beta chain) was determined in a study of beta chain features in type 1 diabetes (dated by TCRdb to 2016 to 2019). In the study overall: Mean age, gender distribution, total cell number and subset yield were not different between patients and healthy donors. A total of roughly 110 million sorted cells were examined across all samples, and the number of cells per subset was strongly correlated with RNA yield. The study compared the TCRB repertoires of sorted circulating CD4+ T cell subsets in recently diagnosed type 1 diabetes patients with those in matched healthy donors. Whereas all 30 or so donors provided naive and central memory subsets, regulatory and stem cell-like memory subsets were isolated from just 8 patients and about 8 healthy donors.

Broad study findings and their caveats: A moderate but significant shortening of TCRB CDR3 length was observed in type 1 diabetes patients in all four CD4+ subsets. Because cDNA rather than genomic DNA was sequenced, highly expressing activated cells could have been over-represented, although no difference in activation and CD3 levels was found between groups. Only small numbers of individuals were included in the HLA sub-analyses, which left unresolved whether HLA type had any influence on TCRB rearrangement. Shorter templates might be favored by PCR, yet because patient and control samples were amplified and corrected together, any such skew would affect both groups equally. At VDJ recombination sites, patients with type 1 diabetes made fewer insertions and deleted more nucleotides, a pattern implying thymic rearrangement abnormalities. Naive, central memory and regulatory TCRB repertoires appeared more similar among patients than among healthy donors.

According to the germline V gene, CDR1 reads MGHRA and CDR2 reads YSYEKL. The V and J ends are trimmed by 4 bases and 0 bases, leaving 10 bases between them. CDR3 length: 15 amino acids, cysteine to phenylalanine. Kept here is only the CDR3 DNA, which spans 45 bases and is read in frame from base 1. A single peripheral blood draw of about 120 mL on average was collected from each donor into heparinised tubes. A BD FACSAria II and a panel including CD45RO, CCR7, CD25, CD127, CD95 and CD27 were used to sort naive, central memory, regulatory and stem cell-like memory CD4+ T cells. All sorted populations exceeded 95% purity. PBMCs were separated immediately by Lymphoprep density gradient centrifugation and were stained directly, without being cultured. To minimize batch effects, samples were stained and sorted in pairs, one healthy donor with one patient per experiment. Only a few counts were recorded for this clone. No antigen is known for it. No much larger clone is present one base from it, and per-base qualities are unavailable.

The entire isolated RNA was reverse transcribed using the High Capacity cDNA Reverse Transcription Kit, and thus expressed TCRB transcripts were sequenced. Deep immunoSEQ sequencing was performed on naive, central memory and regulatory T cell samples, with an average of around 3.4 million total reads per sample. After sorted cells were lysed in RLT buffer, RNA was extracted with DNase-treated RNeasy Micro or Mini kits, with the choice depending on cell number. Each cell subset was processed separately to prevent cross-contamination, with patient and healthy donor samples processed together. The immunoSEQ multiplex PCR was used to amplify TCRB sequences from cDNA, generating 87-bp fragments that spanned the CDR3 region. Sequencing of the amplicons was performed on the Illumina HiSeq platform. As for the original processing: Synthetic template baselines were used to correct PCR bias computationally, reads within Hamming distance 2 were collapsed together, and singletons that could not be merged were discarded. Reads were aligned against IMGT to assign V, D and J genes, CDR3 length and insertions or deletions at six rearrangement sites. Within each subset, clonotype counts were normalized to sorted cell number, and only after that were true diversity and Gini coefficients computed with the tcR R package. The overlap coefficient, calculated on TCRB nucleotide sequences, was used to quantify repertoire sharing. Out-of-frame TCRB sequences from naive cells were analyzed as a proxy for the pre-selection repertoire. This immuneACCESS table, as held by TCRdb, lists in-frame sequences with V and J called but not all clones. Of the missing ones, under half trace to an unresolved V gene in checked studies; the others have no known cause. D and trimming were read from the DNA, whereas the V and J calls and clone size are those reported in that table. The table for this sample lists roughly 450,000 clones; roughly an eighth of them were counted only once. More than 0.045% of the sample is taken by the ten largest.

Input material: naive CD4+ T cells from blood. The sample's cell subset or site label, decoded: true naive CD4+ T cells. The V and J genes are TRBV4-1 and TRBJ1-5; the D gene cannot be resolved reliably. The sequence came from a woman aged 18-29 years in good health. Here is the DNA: TGCGCCAGCAGCCTCTTACAGACTAGCAATCAGCCCCAGCATTTT. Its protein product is CASSLLQTSNQPQHF.